This entry concerns a single T cell receptor (beta chain). Antigen unknown. The data were taken from a study of radiotherapy plus CTLA-4 blockade in lung cancer. The germline gives CDR1 SNHLY, CDR2 FYNNEI. The CDR3 is 14 residues long. The germline V and J ends were trimmed by 5 bases and 6 bases, with 16 bases remaining between them. Overall study findings and caveats: Clones derived from tumor TCRs expanded in blood after radiotherapy plus ipilimumab.

The method was immunoSEQ multiplex PCR; TCRdb's version includes in-frame clones alone and lacks a portion of them. The sample records over 85,000 clones, 80% to 85% being singletons. V and J are TRBV2 and TRBJ1-2; D possibly corresponds to TRBD1 (6 bases). This sample comprised peripheral blood, obtained from a patient treated with radiotherapy plus ipilimumab. This receptor was taken from a human donor with non-small cell lung cancer that progressed on radiotherapy plus ipilimumab. The CDR3 region is CASSQGQQGDGYTF. CDR3 coding DNA: TGTGCCAGCAGTCAGGGTCAACAGGGAGATGGCTACACCTTC.